One TCR beta chain is described in this entry. The data were obtained in a study of cytomegalovirus exposure and HLA in healthy donors. Data came from immunoSEQ multiplex PCR; TCRdb stores just in-frame clones and leaves some out. The top ten clones hold over 11% of a sample with 200,000 to 250,000 clones, approximately 80% of them seen once. The sequencing input was PBMCs. The sequence was collected from a woman aged 25 to 39 in good health and CMV-seropositive.

CDR3 nucleotides: TGTGCCAGCAGCCATATTAATCAAGAGACCCAGTACTTC. Protein sequence: CASSHINQETQYF. The V gene is TRBV14, the J gene TRBJ2-5, with D hard to call. CDR3 length equals 13 residues. The V and J ends lost 3 bases and 2 bases respectively, with 7 bases between them. Germline assignment: CDR1 SGHDN and CDR2 FVKESK.